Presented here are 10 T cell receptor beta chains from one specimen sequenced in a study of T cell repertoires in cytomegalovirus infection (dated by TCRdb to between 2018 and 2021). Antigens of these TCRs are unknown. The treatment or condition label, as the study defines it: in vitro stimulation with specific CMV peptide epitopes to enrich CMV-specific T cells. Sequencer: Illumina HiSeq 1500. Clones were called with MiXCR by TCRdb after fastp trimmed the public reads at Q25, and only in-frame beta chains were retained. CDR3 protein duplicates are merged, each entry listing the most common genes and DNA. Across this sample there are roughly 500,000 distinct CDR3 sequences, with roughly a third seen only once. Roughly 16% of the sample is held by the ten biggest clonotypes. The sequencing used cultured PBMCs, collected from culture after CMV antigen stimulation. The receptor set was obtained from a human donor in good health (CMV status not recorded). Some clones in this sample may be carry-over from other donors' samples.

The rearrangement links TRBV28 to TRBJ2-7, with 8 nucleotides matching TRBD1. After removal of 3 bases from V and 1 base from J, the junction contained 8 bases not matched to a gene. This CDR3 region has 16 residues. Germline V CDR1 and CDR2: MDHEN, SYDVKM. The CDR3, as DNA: TGTGCCAGCAGTTTGGGCGGGACAGGCCGTTCCTACGAGCAGTACTTC. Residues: CASSLGGTGRSYEQYF.

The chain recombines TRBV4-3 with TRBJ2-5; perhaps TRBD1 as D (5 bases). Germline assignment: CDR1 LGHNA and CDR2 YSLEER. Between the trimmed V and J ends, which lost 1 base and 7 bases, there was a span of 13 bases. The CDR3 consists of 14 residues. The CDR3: CASSQGRVQGTQYF. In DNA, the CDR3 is TGCGCCAGCAGCCAAGGCCGGGTTCAGGGGACCCAGTACTTC.

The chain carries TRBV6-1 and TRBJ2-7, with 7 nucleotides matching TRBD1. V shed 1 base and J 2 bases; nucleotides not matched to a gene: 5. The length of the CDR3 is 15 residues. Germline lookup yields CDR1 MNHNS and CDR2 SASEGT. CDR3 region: CASSEVDRVTYEQYV. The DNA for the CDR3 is TGTGCCAGCAGTGAAGTCGACAGGGTGACCTACGAGCAGTACGTC.

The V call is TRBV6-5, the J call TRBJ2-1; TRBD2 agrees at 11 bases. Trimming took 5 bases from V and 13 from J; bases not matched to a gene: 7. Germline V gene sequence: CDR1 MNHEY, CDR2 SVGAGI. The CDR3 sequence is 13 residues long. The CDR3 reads CASSQPTSGNQFF. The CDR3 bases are TGTGCCAGCAGTCAACCGACTAGCGGGAATCAGTTCTTC.

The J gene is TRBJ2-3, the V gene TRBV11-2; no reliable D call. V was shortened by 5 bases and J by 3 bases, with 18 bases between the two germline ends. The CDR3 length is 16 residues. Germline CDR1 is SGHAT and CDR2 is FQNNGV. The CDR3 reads CASSPQWIVRTDTQYF. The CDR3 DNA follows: TGTGCCAGCAGCCCCCAATGGATAGTTAGGACAGATACGCAGTATTTT.

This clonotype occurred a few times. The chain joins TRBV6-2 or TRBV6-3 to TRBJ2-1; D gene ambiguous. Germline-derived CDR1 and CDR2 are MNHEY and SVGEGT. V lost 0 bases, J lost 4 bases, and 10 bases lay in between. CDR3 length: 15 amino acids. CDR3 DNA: TGTGCCAGCAGTTACTCGAATATGGGGTACAATGAGCAGTTCTTC. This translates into CASSYSNMGYNEQFF.

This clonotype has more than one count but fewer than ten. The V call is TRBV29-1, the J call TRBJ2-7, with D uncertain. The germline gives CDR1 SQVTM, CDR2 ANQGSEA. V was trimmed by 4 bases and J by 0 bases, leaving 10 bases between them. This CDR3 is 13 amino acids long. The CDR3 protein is CSVGARSSYEQYF. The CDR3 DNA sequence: TGCAGCGTTGGCGCGAGGAGCTCCTACGAGCAGTACTTC.

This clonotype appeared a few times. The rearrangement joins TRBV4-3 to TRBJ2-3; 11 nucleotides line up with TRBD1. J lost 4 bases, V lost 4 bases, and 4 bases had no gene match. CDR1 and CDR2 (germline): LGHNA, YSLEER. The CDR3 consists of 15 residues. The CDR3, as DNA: TGCGCCAGCAGCCTATCGGGACAGGGGGCAGATACGCAGTATTTT. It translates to CASSLSGQGADTQYF.

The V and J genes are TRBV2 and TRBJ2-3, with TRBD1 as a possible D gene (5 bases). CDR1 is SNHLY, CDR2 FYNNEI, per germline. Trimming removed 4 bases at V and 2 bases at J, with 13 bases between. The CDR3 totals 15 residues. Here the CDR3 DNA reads TGTGCCAGCAGTGGTCGGACAAGCAACACAGATACGCAGTATTTT. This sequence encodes CASSGRTSNTDTQYF.

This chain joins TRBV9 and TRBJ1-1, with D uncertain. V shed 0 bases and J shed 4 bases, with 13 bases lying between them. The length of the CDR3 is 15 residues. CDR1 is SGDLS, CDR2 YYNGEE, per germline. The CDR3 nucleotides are TGTGCCAGCAGCGTAGAACCTGGAGGGTTCACTGAAGCTTTCTTT. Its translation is CASSVEPGGFTEAFF. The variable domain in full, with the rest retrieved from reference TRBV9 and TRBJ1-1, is DSGVTQTPKHLITATGQRVTLRCSPRSGDLSVYWYQQSLDQGLQFLIQYYNGEERAKGNILERFSAQQFPDLHSELNLSSLELGDSALYFCASSVEPGGFTEAFFGQGTRLTVV.